These 16 T cell receptor beta chains share one sample of origin, sequenced in a study of prognosis after radiotherapy for stage I lung cancer. Amplicons of TCR beta CDR3 were generated from genomic DNA by two-round multiplex PCR. Individual primers that were specific to each TRBV and TRBJ gene served in first-round PCR. Each CDR3 protein gets one entry after TCRdb re-called the multiplex PCR reads with MiXCR. The table has about 18,000 distinct CDR3 sequences, 29% seen once; the top ten hold about a third. This specimen consisted of PBMCs, obtained before or after stereotactic body radiation therapy (not recorded which). The receptor source for this set is a donor over 45 with non-small cell lung cancer.

This clonotype was found many times. The chain joins TRBV5-1 to TRBJ2-7; 12 nucleotides agree with TRBD1. From germline, CDR1 is SGHRS and CDR2 YFSETQ. V shed 5 bases, J shed 4 bases, and the junction held 4 bases outside the gene matches. The CDR3 runs 14 residues. CDR3 protein: CASSSGQGAYEQYF. The CDR3 bases are TGCGCCAGCAGTTCGGGACAGGGGGCTTACGAGCAGTACTTC.

The chain is built from TRBV7-7 and TRBJ2-1; D not resolved. CDR1 is SSHAT and CDR2 is FNYEAQ in the germline V gene (reference sequence). The CDR3 has 18 residues. V was trimmed by 5 bases and J by 4 bases, leaving 24 bases between them. CDR3 DNA sequence: TGTGCCAGCAGCGTATTGAAGGTACCCGGCGCGGATTACAATGAGCAGTTCTTC. Translation: CASSVLKVPGADYNEQFF.

Of note for this clonotype: With a much larger clone just one base away, this may be a read error. The rearrangement links TRBV30 to TRBJ2-7; 7 bases align to TRBD1. The CDR3 is 17 residues long. Trimming took 1 base from V and 4 from J; bases not matched to a gene: 16. Germline CDR1 reads GTSNPN; CDR2 reads SVGIG (reference sequence). CDR3 residues: CAWSALRRQGMVYEQYF. The CDR3 nucleotides are TGTGCCTGGAGTGCACTCCGGAGACAGGGTATGGTTTACGAGCAGTACTTC.

This clonotype has ten or more counts. The chain is built from TRBV11-3 and TRBJ1-3; no clear D. Germline lookup yields CDR1 SGHNT and CDR2 YENEEA. The CDR3 length is 13 residues. V was clipped by 8 bases and J by 2 bases, with 10 bases between them. The CDR3 region is CASRRPPGNTIYF. CDR3 in DNA: TGTGCCAGCCGCCGCCCTCCTGGAAACACCATATATTTT.

This clonotype was counted many times. The rearrangement links TRBV4-2 to TRBJ1-2; 7 bases agree with TRBD1. Losses at the gene ends were 0 bases for V and 8 bases for J; bases not matched to a gene: 3. The CDR3 is 13 amino acids. The V gene's germline CDR1 is LGHNA and CDR2 YNFKEQ. The CDR3 loop reads CASSQERQGGYTF. CDR3 nucleotide sequence: TGTGCCAGCAGCCAAGAACGACAGGGAGGCTACACCTTC.

The V call is TRBV28, the J call TRBJ2-3; possible D gene TRBD2, 7 bases. V lost 5 bases and J lost 4, with 13 bases in between. Germline V gene data show CDR1 as MDHEN and CDR2 as SYDVKM. The CDR3 covers 14 residues. CDR3 in amino acids: CASSLGGGPDTQYF. The CDR3, as DNA: TGTGCCAGCAGTCTGGGGGGGGGGCCAGATACGCAGTATTTT.

This clonotype was detected only once. The V and J genes are TRBV7-2 and TRBJ2-7; 12 nucleotides line up with TRBD2. Losses at the gene ends were 1 base for V and 2 bases for J; bases not matched to a gene: 12. CDR3 length equals 19 residues. Germline CDR1 and CDR2: SGHTA and FQGNSA. The CDR3 here is CASSLGGLAGGGQAYEQYF. CDR3 in DNA: TGTGCCAGCAGCTTAGGAGGGCTAGCGGGAGGGGGTCAAGCCTACGAGCAGTACTTC.

The genes are TRBV20-1 and TRBJ1-1, with D perhaps matching TRBD1 (5 bases). The CDR3 has 13 amino acids. V dropped 1 base and J dropped 6 bases, with 12 bases sitting between them. Germline loops: CDR1 DFQATT, CDR2 SNEGSKA (reference sequence). CDR3 residues: CSARGTCIPEAFF. CDR3 DNA: TGCAGTGCTAGAGGGACATGTATTCCTGAAGCTTTCTTT.

This clonotype was counted at least ten times. V is TRBV20-1 and J is TRBJ2-2; D not certain. V dropped 3 bases and J dropped 6 bases, with 8 bases sitting between them. The CDR3 is made up of 12 amino acids. Germline CDR1 DFQATT, CDR2 SNEGSKA (reference sequence). The DNA of the CDR3 is TGCAGTGCTAGTCCTGAGGCCGGGGAGCTGTTTTTT. Its protein product is CSASPEAGELFF.

At least ten counts were recorded for this clonotype. The V call is TRBV5-5, the J call TRBJ2-3; a possible D gene is TRBD2 (6 bases). This CDR3 comprises 15 residues. From germline, CDR1 is SGHKS and CDR2 YYEKEE (reference sequence). Trimming took off 0 bases at V and 4 bases at J, with 12 bases between the two ends. CDR3 nucleotides: TGTGCCAGCAGCTTGGCGGGAGTTGGGCCAGATACGCAGTATTTT. As protein: CASSLAGVGPDTQYF.

This clonotype was counted ten times or more. The CDR3 bases are TGTGCCAGCAGCCCGGATTCCAACTATGGCTACACCTTC. Encoded protein: CASSPDSNYGYTF. The V call is TRBV9, the J call TRBJ1-2; unclear D gene. The ends were cut back, 4 bases at V and 2 bases at J, with 9 bases in the middle. Germline V lookup: CDR1 SGDLS, CDR2 YYNGEE. This CDR3 spans 13 amino acids.

J is TRBJ1-1 and V is TRBV20-1; D uncertain. The CDR3 spans 14 residues. The V gene's germline CDR1 is DFQATT and CDR2 SNEGSKA (reference sequence). Trimming took 1 base from V and 4 from J, leaving 13 bases between them. CDR3 sequence (DNA): TGCAGTGCTAGAGTTTCAGGTGGCTCCACTGAAGCTTTCTTT. Translation: CSARVSGGSTEAFF.

This clonotype has at least ten counts. The V and J genes are TRBV19 and TRBJ2-7, with unresolved D. Between the trimmed V and J ends, which lost 8 bases and 0 bases, there was a span of 11 bases. Germline V gene lookup returns CDR1 LNHDA and CDR2 SQIVND (reference sequence). CDR3 length: 13 amino acids. CDR3 region: CASLDKNSYEQYF. CDR3 DNA: TGTGCCAGTTTAGACAAGAACTCCTACGAGCAGTACTTC.

The chain joins TRBV28 to TRBJ1-2; D unresolved. The ends were cut back, 2 bases at V and 7 bases at J, with 17 bases in the middle. CDR1 MDHEN and CDR2 SYDVKM come from the germline V gene. The CDR3 runs 15 residues. CDR3 loop: CASSLAGKGLSGYTF. In DNA, the CDR3 is TGTGCCAGCAGTTTAGCTGGAAAAGGGTTGAGTGGCTACACCTTC.

By frequency in the sample, this clonotype is medium-sized (0.01 to 0.1%). This chain uses TRBV11-3 with TRBJ2-2; D remains unclear. Germline assignment: CDR1 SGHNT and CDR2 YENEEA. The CDR3 extends over 14 amino acids. V lost 1 base, J lost 5 bases, and 8 bases lay in between. CDR3 sequence: CASSLGIATGELFF. The CDR3 coding sequence is TGTGCCAGCAGCTTAGGCATCGCGACCGGGGAGCTGTTTTTT.

The chain couples TRBV11-2 to TRBJ2-7; a possible D gene is TRBD2 (7 bases). The CDR3 has 14 amino acids. V lost 5 bases to trimming and J lost 11 bases, with 22 bases between them. The germline CDR1 and CDR2 sequences are SGHAT and FQNNGV. CDR3 sequence: CASSPLAKGGEKYF. The DNA of the CDR3 is TGTGCCAGCAGCCCACTAGCGAAAGGGGGGGAGAAGTACTTC.